The 3 T cell receptor beta chains reported below all come from one sample, sequenced in a study of response to subunit inactivated influenza vaccine. TCRdb re-analysed the RT-PCR reads in MiXCR, keeping a single row per CDR3 protein. The sample carries under 200,000 distinct CDR3 sequences, under 13% recorded once. The sample consisted of non-naive T cells sorted from PBMCs, taken roughly 45 days after vaccination. The receptors originated from a man aged 50-59 years who received an inactivated influenza vaccine.

This clonotype was detected a few times. The CDR3 coding sequence is TGCGCCAGCAGCTTGGAGGGGGCTGGCTACACCTTC. Protein: CASSLEGAGYTF. This chain connects TRBV5-1 to TRBJ1-2; 7 bases align to TRBD1. The CDR3 runs to 12 residues. V shed 0 bases, J shed 7 bases, and the junction held 0 bases outside the gene matches. In germline, CDR1 is SGHRS, CDR2 YFSETQ. Full variable domain (remainder filled in from reference TRBV5-1 and TRBJ1-2): KAGVTQTPRYLIKTRGQQVTLSCSPISGHRSVSWYQQTPGQGLQFLFEYFSETQRNKGNFPGRFSGRQFSNSRSEMNVSTLELGDSALYLCASSLEGAGYTFGSGTRLTVV.

The rearrangement joins TRBV6-2 or TRBV6-3 to TRBJ2-7; D is uncertain. V was cut by 2 bases and J by 1 base, with 6 bases left in between. Germline V gene sequence: CDR1 MNHEY, CDR2 SVGEGT. This CDR3 spans 13 amino acids. CDR3 coding DNA: TGTGCCAGCAGTTACGTTGGGTCCTACGAGCAGTACTTC. Translation: CASSYVGSYEQYF.

This clonotype was seen a handful of times. The rearrangement links TRBV11-2 to TRBJ1-4; 10 bases are shared with TRBD1. This CDR3 contains 18 residues. Trimming cost V 2 bases and J 7 bases; bases outside gene matches: 13. The germline CDR1 and CDR2 sequences are SGHAT and FQNNGV. The DNA of the CDR3 is TGTGCCAGCAGCTTATATGCGACAGGGGGCGGTCTGGGTGAAAAACTGTTTTTT. Protein product: CASSLYATGGGLGEKLFF.